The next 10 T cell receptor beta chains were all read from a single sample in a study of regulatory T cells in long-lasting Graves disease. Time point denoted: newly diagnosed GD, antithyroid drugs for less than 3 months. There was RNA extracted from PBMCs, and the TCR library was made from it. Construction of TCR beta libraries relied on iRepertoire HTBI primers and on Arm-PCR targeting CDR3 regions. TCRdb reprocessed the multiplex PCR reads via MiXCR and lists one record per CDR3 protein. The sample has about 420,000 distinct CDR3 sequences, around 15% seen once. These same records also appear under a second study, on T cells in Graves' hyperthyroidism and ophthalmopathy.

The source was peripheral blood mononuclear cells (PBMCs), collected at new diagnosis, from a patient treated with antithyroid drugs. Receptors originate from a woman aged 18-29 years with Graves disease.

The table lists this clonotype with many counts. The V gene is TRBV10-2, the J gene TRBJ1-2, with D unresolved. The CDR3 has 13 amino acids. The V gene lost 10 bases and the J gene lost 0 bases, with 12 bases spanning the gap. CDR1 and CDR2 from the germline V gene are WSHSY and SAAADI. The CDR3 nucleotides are TGCGCCACCCGAGACACCGCTAACTATGGCTACACCTTC. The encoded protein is CATRDTANYGYTF.

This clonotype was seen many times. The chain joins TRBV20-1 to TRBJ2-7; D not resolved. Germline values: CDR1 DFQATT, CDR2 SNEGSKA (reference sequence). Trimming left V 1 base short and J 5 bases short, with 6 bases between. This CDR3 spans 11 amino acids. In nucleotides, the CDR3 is TGCAGTGCTAGAGTTGGGAACGAGCAGTACTTC. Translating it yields CSARVGNEQYF.

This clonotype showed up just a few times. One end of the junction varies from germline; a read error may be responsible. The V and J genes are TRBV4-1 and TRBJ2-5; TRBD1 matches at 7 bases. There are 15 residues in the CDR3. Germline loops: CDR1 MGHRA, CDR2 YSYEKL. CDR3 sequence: CTSSQSPGQQETQYF. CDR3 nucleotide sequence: TGCACCAGCAGCCAGTCACCGGGACAGCAAGAGACCCAGTACTTC.

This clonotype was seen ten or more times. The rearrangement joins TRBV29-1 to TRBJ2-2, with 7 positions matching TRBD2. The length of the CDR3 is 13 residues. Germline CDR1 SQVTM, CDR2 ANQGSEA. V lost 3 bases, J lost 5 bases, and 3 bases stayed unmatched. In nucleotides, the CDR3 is TGCAGCGTTGAGGCGGGAGAGACCGGGGAGCTGTTTTTT. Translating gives CSVEAGETGELFF.

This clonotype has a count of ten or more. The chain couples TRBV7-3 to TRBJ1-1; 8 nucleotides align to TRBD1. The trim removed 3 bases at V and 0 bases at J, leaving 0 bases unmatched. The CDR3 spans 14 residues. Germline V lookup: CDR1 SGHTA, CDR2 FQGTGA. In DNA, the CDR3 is TGTGCCAGCAGCTTGGACAGGGTGAACACTGAAGCTTTCTTT. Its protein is CASSLDRVNTEAFF.

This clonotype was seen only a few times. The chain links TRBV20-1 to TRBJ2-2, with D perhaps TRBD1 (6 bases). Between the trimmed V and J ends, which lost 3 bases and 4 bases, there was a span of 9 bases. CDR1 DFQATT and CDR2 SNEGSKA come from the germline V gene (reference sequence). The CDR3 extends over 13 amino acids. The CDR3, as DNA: TGCAGTGCTAGTAAAGGGGGCACCGGGGAGCTGTTTTTT. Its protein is CSASKGGTGELFF.

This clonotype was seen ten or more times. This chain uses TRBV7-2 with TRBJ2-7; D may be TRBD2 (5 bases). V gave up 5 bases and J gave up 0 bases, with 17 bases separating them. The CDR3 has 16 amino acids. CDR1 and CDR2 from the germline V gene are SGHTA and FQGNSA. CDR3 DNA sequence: TGTGCCAGCAGCCAAACGGGGTCCTATCGCTCCTACGAGCAGTACTTC. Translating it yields CASSQTGSYRSYEQYF.

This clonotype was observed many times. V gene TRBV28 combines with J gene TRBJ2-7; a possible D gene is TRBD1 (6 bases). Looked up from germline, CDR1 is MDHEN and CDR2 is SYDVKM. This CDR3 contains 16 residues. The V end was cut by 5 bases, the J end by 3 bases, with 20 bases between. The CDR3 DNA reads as TGTGCCAGCAGTGGCCTTGAGACAGGCAAAAGCTACGAGCAGTACTTC. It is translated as CASSGLETGKSYEQYF.

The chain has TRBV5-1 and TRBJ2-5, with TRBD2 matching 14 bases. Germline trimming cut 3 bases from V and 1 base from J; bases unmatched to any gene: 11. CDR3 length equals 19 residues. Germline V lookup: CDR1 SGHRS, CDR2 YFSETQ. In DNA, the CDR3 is TGCGCCAGCAGCTCCTTTGAGGGACTAGCGGGAGAGCCCCAAGAGACCCAGTACTTC. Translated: CASSSFEGLAGEPQETQYF.

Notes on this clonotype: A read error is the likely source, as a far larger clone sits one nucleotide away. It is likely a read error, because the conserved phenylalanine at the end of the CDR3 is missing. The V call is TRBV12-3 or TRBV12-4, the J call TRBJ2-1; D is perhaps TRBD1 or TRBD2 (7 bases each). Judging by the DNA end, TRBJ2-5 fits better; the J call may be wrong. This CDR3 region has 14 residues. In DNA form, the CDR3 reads TGTGCCAGCAGTCGATCAGGGGGAGGGGAGACCCAGTACTCC. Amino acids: CASSRSGGGETQYS.